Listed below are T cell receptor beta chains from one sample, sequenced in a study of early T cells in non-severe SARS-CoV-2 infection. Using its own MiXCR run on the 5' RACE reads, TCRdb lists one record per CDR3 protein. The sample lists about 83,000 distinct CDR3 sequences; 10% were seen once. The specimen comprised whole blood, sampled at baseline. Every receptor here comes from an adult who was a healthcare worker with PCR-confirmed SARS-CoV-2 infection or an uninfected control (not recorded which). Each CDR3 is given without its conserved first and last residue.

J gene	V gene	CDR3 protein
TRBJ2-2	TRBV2	ASSDELVGTGELF
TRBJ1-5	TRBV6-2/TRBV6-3	ASSLQLTGGSNQPQH
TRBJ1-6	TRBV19	ASSPTGDSPLH
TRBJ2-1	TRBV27	ASSPGLAGGPIYNEQF
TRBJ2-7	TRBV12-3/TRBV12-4	ASSLEGGRSEQY
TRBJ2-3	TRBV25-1	ASIRSTAEDTQY
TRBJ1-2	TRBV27	ASSFSVGTASYGYT
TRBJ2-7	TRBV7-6	ASSQTSGYEQY
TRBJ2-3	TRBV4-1	ASSQEGATDTQY
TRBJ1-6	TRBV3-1	ASSQPRTGRDSPLH
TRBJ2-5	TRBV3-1	ASSPNVEETQY
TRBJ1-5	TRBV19	ASRRDSEYQPQH
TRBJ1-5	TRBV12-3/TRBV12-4	ASSLGYHQPQH
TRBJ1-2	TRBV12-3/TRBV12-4	ASSFHGTARFGYT
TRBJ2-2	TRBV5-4	ASSQQNGIGGELF
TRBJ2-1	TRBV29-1	STRDRGFDNEQF
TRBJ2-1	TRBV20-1	SARDLVSYNEQF
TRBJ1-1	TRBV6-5	ASSSNRGRWSEAF
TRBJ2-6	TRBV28	ASSLDPPGQGAGGANVLT
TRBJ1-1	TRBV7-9	ASSPSRGNTEAF
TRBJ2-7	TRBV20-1	SARDLAGGHEQY
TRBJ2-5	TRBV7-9	ASSAGLGHPQETQY
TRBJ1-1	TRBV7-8	ASSPLWTGGHEAF
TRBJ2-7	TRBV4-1	ASSPFPGTGNYEQY
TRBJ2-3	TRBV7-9	ASSSDRGKDTQY
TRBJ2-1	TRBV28	ASSPEGRGTHNEQF
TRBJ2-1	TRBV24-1	ATSPSGTEKPYNEQF
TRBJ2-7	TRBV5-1	ASRTAGTYEQY